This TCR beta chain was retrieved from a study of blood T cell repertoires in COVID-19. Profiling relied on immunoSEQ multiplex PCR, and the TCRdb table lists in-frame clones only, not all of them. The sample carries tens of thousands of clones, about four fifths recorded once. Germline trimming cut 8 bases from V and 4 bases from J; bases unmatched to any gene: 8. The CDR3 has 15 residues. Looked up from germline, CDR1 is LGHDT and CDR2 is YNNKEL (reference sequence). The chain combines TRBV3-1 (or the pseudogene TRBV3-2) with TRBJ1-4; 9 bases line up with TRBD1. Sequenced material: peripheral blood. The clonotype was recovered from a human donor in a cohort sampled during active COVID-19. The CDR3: CASGGQGHGNEKLFF. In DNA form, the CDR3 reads TGTGCCAGCGGGGGACAGGGCCACGGTAATGAAAAACTGTTTTTT.